Here is one T cell receptor (beta chain) with its context. As yet, its antigen is unknown. This record belongs to a study of cytomegalovirus exposure and HLA in healthy donors. At the level of the study: Unique TCRs from HLA-typed donors, roughly 89 million of them, were held in an early data release. Study-wide results and limits: There were a few CMV-associated chains whose specificity for CMV antigens was confirmed in vitro. Some V segments, including TRBV6-2 and TRBV6-3, were excluded as indistinguishable. Later analysis identified a missense DCLRE1C variant that was linked to TCR beta V- and J-gene trimming.

The V end was cut by 2 bases, the J end by 5 bases, with 10 bases between. In germline, CDR1 is SGHKS, CDR2 YYEKEE (reference sequence). The CDR3 length is 13 residues. PCR employed 60 Vbeta and 13 Jbeta primers. Sequencing used immunoSEQ multiplex PCR; TCRdb keeps in-frame clones, though not all of them. The sample holds about 200,000 clones. The receptor's source is a woman aged 25 to 39 in good health and CMV-seropositive. V and J are TRBV5-5 and TRBJ1-2; D perhaps matches TRBD1 (5 bases). Sequenced sample: PBMCs. The CDR3 sequence is CASSFGAEYGYTF. DNA of the CDR3: TGTGCCAGCAGCTTTGGGGCGGAGTATGGCTACACCTTC.